This passage covers 15 T cell receptor beta chains from one sample sequenced in a study of T cell repertoires in cytomegalovirus infection. TCRdb independently ran MiXCR on the reads; one entry per CDR3 protein. Among nearly 700,000 distinct CDR3 sequences, around 30% were seen once, and the ten largest hold about 20%. These receptors' targets are unknown. Sequencing was performed on cultured PBMCs, taken from culture after CMV antigen stimulation. The source is a human donor in good health (CMV status not recorded). Some clones in this sample may be carry-over from other donors' samples.

This clonotype was counted a few times. This chain connects TRBV27 to TRBJ1-2; D unclear. Germline values: CDR1 MNHEY, CDR2 SMNVEV (reference sequence). Trimming took 2 bases from V and 8 from J, leaving 12 bases between them. The CDR3 has 13 amino acids. The CDR3 DNA is TGTGCCAGCAGTTTAAACCCACTTCGGGGCTACACCTTC. Its protein is CASSLNPLRGYTF.

This clonotype turned up a few times. The chain is built from TRBV28 and TRBJ2-2, with D uncertain. This CDR3 comprises 11 residues. Between the trimmed V and J ends, which lost 6 bases and 5 bases, there was a span of 4 bases. CDR1 is MDHEN and CDR2 is SYDVKM in the germline V gene. The CDR3 reads CASSKTGELFF. CDR3 coding DNA: TGTGCCAGCAGCAAAACCGGGGAGCTGTTTTTT.

The chain links TRBV6-1 to TRBJ1-1; TRBD1 might be the D (5 bases). CDR3 size: 15 residues. V was clipped by 6 bases and J by 0 bases, with 14 bases between them. Germline V gene data show CDR1 as MNHNS and CDR2 as SASEGT. The CDR3 sequence: CASSSHWGMNTEAFF. For the CDR3, the DNA is TGTGCCAGCAGCAGCCATTGGGGGATGAACACTGAAGCTTTCTTT.

This clonotype was observed at least ten times. The chain combines TRBV7-2 with TRBJ1-1; the D gene is possibly TRBD1 (5 bases). CDR1 and CDR2 (germline): SGHTA, FQGNSA. The CDR3 is made up of 13 amino acids. The ends were cut back, 5 bases at V and 6 bases at J, with 13 bases in the middle. CDR3 coding DNA: TGTGCCAGCAGCCCATTAAAACAGGCTGAAGCTTTCTTT. This codes for CASSPLKQAEAFF. Full variable domain (remainder filled in from reference TRBV7-2 and TRBJ1-1): GAGVSQSPSNKVTEKGKDVELRCDPISGHTALYWYRQSLGQGLEFLIYFQGNSAPDKSGLPSDRFSAERTGGSVSTLTIQRTQQEDSAVYLCASSPLKQAEAFFGQGTRLTVV.

This clonotype was observed a handful of times. This chain links TRBV6-1 with TRBJ2-7; D unresolved. Germline values: CDR1 MNHNS, CDR2 SASEGT. The CDR3 consists of 11 residues. Trimming left V 5 bases short and J 6 bases short, with 8 bases between. The CDR3 nucleotides are TGTGCCAGCAGTAGAGCAGTCGAGCAGTACTTC. Translation gives CASSRAVEQYF.

This clonotype showed up just a few times. The V call is TRBV7-7, the J call TRBJ2-7; 9 bases fit TRBD2. The CDR3 runs to 15 residues. J was trimmed by 6 bases and V by 5 bases; bases with no gene match: 11. The V gene's germline CDR1 is SSHAT and CDR2 FNYEAQ (reference sequence). The CDR3 coding sequence is TGTGCCAGCAGCACCGGGCGGGGGGGCCAGGGCGAGCAGTACTTC. The encoded protein is CASSTGRGGQGEQYF.

This clonotype was counted between two and nine times. The chain carries TRBV6-5 and TRBJ2-3, with 7 bases that match TRBD2. Germline trimming cut 6 bases from V and 2 bases from J; bases unmatched to any gene: 5. The CDR3 is 14 amino acids. Germline CDR1 is MNHEY and CDR2 is SVGAGI. The CDR3 DNA follows: TGTGCCAGCAGAAAACTAGCGCACACAGATACGCAGTATTTT. Its protein product is CASRKLAHTDTQYF.

The chain recombines TRBV15 with TRBJ2-1, with a possible D match to TRBD2 (5 bases). V lost 4 bases to trimming and J lost 5 bases, with 15 bases between them. CDR1 is LNHNV and CDR2 is YYDKDF in the germline V gene (reference sequence). This CDR3 has 15 amino acids. The CDR3 region has the DNA TGTGCCACCAGCAAGGGAGAACCTTCCAACAATGAGCAGTTCTTC. This translates into CATSKGEPSNNEQFF. The variable domain in full, completed from reference TRBV15 and TRBJ2-1, reads DAMVIQNPRYQVTQFGKPVTLSCSQTLNHNVMYWYQQKSSQAPKLLFHYYDKDFNNEADTPDNFQSRRPNTSFCFLDIRSPGLGDTAMYLCATSKGEPSNNEQFFGPGTRLTVL.

This clonotype was seen more than once but under ten times. This chain connects TRBV6-1 to TRBJ1-6; possibly TRBD1 for D (6 bases). CDR1 and CDR2 (germline): MNHNS, SASEGT. This CDR3 is 12 amino acids long. Trimming cost V 7 bases and J 8 bases, with 9 bases left between them. The CDR3, as DNA: TGTGCCAGCACCGACAGGTATTCACCCCTCCACTTT. It is translated as CASTDRYSPLHF.

The CDR3, as DNA: TGTGCCAGCAGTTTATCCTTTTCTTATGGGTTCCATCAGCCCCAGCATTTT. Translated, it gives CASSLSFSYGFHQPQHF. The chain combines TRBV27 with TRBJ1-5; the D is unclear. The V gene lost 0 bases and the J gene lost 5 bases, with 17 bases spanning the gap. The germline CDR1 and CDR2 sequences are MNHEY and SMNVEV (reference sequence). The CDR3 contains 17 residues.

The J gene is TRBJ2-1, the V gene TRBV10-3, with 9 bases that match TRBD2. The CDR3 is made up of 15 amino acids. Germline values: CDR1 ENHRY, CDR2 SYGVKD. The V and J ends lost 0 bases and 8 bases, in that order; junction bases with no gene match: 5. CDR3 nucleotides: TGTGCCATCAGTGAGTCGGGGGGACTAGCCGATGAGCAGTTCTTC. Its protein product is CAISESGGLADEQFF.

The chain combines TRBV6-1 with TRBJ2-4; D unclear. The ends were cut back, 10 bases at V and 0 bases at J, with 7 bases in the middle. CDR3 length: 12 amino acids. The V gene's germline CDR1 is MNHNS and CDR2 SASEGT. CDR3 residues: CATDLAKNIQYF. CDR3 sequence (DNA): TGTGCCACAGATCTAGCCAAAAACATTCAGTACTTC.

This chain joins TRBV7-2 and TRBJ2-7, with D tentatively TRBD1 or TRBD2 (5 bases each). The V end was cut by 2 bases, the J end by 4 bases, with 18 bases between. Germline V gene sequence: CDR1 SGHTA, CDR2 FQGNSA. The CDR3 has 16 residues. Written as DNA, the CDR3 is TGTGCCAGCAGCTTATGGTCGGGCGGTGGGGGTTACGAGCAGTACTTC. Translation gives CASSLWSGGGGYEQYF.

This clonotype has a count of ten or more. The J gene is TRBJ1-5, the V gene TRBV7-8; no reliable D call. Germline CDR1 SGHVS, CDR2 FQNEAQ. The V end was cut by 1 base, the J end by 3 bases, with 10 bases between. The length of the CDR3 is 15 residues. CDR3 residues: CASSLVTGSNQPQHF. CDR3 nucleotides: TGTGCCAGCAGCTTAGTGACGGGATCCAATCAGCCCCAGCATTTT.

The rearrangement links TRBV5-4 to TRBJ1-1; 9 nucleotides align to TRBD1. V lost 4 bases, J lost 1 base, and 5 bases stayed unmatched. This CDR3 has 15 residues. Germline V gene sequence: CDR1 SGHNT, CDR2 YYREEE (reference sequence). CDR3 region: CASSGIQGANTEAFF. DNA of the CDR3: TGTGCCAGCAGCGGAATACAGGGGGCGAACACTGAAGCTTTCTTT.